Listed here is a single T cell receptor (beta chain). This clone was picked up a small number of times. Its antigen target is currently unknown. Base quality data are lacking; no much larger clone is found one base away. CDR3 length: 17 amino acids, cysteine to phenylalanine. Only the CDR3 region is kept as DNA, spanning 51 bases read in frame from base 1. CDR1 and CDR2 are drawn from the germline V gene: KGHSH, LQKENI. Germline trimming: 2 bases from V, 6 bases from J; junction bases outside gene matches: 9. The data originate from a study of blood T cell repertoires in COVID-19 (dated by TCRdb to about 2020). Notes on the research overall: Samples covering the acute and convalescent phases of COVID-19 were provided by collaborators in the United States, Italy and Spain. The dataset comprised deeply sampled blood TCRbeta repertoires from subjects exposed to, actively infected with, or recovered from COVID-19. A freely available public database, intended as a resource for researchers studying the immune response to SARS-CoV-2, is where the repertoires were released. The samples were drawn from the first 160 participants of the ongoing ImmuneRACE study and from 1,200 or so subjects provided by 6 global collaborators. Where available, HLA class I and class II types were taken from metadata supplied by the sample provider and were not determined by assay-based typing. The prospective study material was composed of cDNA or gDNA derived from T cells, B-cell-depleted T cells, or PBMCs. Sample metadata almost always included a de-identified subject ID, COVID-19 status, age in years and sex.

In the prospective study, participants were roughly 18 to 89 years old, resided in about two dozen geographic areas of the United States, and were enrolled through a virtual design. In the prospective study, participants were assigned to cohorts based on the clinical history participants reported in a screening survey and a study questionnaire. For ImmuneRACE Cohort 3, a participant was defined as recovered based on two consecutive negative NP/OP PCR tests, clearance by a healthcare professional, or resolution of symptoms. Each participant in the prospective study had whole blood, serum and a nasopharyngeal or oropharyngeal swab collected by mobile phlebotomists. Additional blood draws and questionnaires over an approximately 2-month period could optionally be provided by prospective study participants. Before DNA extraction, blood samples from the prospective study were shipped at room temperature or frozen.

The immunoSEQ Assay, a bias-controlled multiplex PCR, was used to amplify TCRbeta CDR3 regions from genomic DNA. On the authors' methods: The number of nucleated cells in each sample was estimated from the amplification of reference gene primers within the assay. To quantify the absolute abundance of each unique TCRbeta CDR3 rearrangement, sequence reads were collapsed and filtered. For each sample, productive Simpson clonality was calculated by taking the square root of Simpson's diversity index across productive rearrangements. TCRdb holds this immuneACCESS table with in-frame rearrangements only. Some clones are missing; in checked studies, unresolved V genes explain under half, and the rest has no known cause. The DNA gave D and trimming, while V, J and clone size come from that table. Across this sample there are roughly 200,000 clones, with approximately 85% seen only once. Together, the top ten hold about 9.6% of the sample.

The paper's findings and limits, for the study overall: Clinical and demographic metadata were provided uncurated, with the amount varying by source and participant.

In this chain, TRBV18 is recombined with TRBJ1-5, with 11 bases in between that match TRBD1. Material: PBMCs or T cells enriched from blood (not recorded which). The receptor was derived from a woman aged 25-40 years who had recovered from COVID-19. The CDR3 region: CASSPGGTGGGGQPQHF. The DNA sequence is as follows: TGTGCCAGCTCACCAGGAGGGACAGGGGGTGGTGGTCAGCCCCAGCATTTT.